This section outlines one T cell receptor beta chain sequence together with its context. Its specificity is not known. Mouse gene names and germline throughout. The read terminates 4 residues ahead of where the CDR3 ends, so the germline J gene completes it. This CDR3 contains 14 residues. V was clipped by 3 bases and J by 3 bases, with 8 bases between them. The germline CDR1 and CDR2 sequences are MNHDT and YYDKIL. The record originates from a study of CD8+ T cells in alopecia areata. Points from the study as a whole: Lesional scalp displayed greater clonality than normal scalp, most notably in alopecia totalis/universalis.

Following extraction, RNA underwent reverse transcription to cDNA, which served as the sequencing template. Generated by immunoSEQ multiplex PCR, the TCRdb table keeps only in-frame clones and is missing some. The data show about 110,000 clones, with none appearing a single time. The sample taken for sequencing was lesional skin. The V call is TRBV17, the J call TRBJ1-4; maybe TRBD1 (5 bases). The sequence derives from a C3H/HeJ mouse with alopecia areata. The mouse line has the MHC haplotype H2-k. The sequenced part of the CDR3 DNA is TGTGCTAGCAGTAGTCCAGGGCCCAACGAA. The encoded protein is CASSSPGPNE. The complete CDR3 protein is CASSSPGPNERLFF.